Detailed here is one TCR beta chain. The data belong to a study of blood T cell repertoires in COVID-19. Study as a whole: There were acute and convalescent COVID-19 samples, and they came from the United States, Italy and Spain. T cells, B-cell-depleted T cells, or PBMCs supplied cDNA or gDNA.

All exposed participants met a person with COVID-19 within 2 weeks before entering the study. This table comes from immunoSEQ multiplex PCR, and its TCRdb copy is limited to in-frame clones, with some not included. The sample holds roughly 220,000 clones, about 90% seen once. This CDR3 is 15 amino acids long. The V and J ends lost 2 bases and 2 bases, in that order; junction bases with no gene match: 2. Germline loops: CDR1 SEHNR, CDR2 FQNEAQ (reference sequence). This receptor was taken from a man aged 25-40 years who had been exposed to COVID-19. Sequencing was carried out using PBMCs or T cells enriched from blood (not recorded which). The chain couples TRBV7-9 to TRBJ2-1; 8 positions agree with TRBD1. The CDR3 is CASSLSTGAYNEQFF. CDR3 DNA sequence: TGTGCCAGCAGCTTATCGACAGGGGCCTACAATGAGCAGTTCTTC.